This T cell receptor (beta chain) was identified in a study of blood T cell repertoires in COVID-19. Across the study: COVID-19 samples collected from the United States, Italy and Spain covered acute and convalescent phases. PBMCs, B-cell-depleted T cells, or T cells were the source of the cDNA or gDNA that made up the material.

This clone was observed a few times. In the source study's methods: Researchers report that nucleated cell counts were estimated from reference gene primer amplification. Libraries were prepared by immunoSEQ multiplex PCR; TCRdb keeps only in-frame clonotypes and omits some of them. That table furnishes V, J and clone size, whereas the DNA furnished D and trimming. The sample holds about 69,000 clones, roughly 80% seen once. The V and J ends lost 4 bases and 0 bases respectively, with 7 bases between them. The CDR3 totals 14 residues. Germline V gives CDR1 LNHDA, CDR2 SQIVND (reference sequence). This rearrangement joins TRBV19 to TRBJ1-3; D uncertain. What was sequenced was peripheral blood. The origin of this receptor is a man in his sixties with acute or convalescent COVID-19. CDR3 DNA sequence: TGTGCCAGTAGTAACAGACACTCTGGAAACACCATATATTTT. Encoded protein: CASSNRHSGNTIYF.